Shown below are 24 T cell receptor beta chains from a single sample sequenced in a study of PD-1 blockade in classical Hodgkin lymphoma. Assay: immunoSEQ multiplex PCR; the TCRdb copy retains only in-frame clones and omits some. The profile shows tens of thousands of clones, 70% to 90% of them singletons. Time point specified: cycle 4 day 1 (C4D1), after more than five weeks of nivolumab. Every patient relapsed after autologous stem cell transplantation, and brentuximab vedotin exposure varied. The specimen comprised peripheral blood mononuclear cells (PBMCs), sampled before the fourth cycle of nivolumab. The receptors originated from a human donor with classical Hodgkin lymphoma.

This clone was seen once. The chain has TRBV11-2 and TRBJ1-2, with a possible D match to TRBD1 (5 bases). This CDR3 is built from 14 residues. Trimming removed 5 bases at V and 5 bases at J, with 15 bases between. The germline V gene encodes CDR1 SGHAT and CDR2 FQNNGV. CDR3 DNA sequence: TGTGCCAGCAGCACCCCAGGGATGGGGTATGGCTACACCTTC. This encodes CASSTPGMGYGYTF.

The CDR3 DNA is TGTGCCAGCAGTAGGATCGGGACAGGGGGCACAGATACGCAGTATTTT. Translating gives CASSRIGTGGTDTQYF. The chain couples TRBV27 to TRBJ2-3; TRBD1 agrees at 10 bases. The germline gives CDR1 MNHEY, CDR2 SMNVEV (reference sequence). J was trimmed by 1 base and V by 5 bases; bases with no gene match: 6. CDR3 length equals 16 residues.

The chain couples TRBV4-1 to TRBJ2-2; tentatively, D is TRBD1 or TRBD2 (5 bases each). The CDR3 covers 15 residues. Germline CDR1 reads MGHRA; CDR2 reads YSYEKL. Trimming left V 6 bases short and J 0 bases short, with 11 bases between. CDR3 in amino acids: CASRPGRSNTGELFF. CDR3 DNA: TGCGCCAGCAGGCCGGGACGCTCGAACACCGGGGAGCTGTTTTTT.

This sequence joins TRBV4-2 and TRBJ2-6; a possible D gene is TRBD1 (6 bases). CDR3 length equals 17 residues. CDR1 is LGHNA, CDR2 YNFKEQ, per germline. V shed 6 bases and J shed 2 bases, with 17 bases lying between them. The CDR3 DNA is TGTGCCAGCAGTCCGGGACACCTTGACGCTGGGGCCAACGTCCTGACTTTC. It codes for CASSPGHLDAGANVLTF.

CDR3 nucleotide sequence: TGTGCCAGCAAATCAGCTGGGGAGCTGTTTTTT. As protein: CASKSAGELFF. The chain carries TRBV7-8 and TRBJ2-2, with D uncertain. CDR3 length equals 11 residues. V was cut by 7 bases and J by 8 bases, with 8 bases left in between. Germline assignment: CDR1 SGHVS and CDR2 FQNEAQ.

V is TRBV5-1 and J is TRBJ2-2, with 8 nucleotides matching TRBD1. Looked up from germline, CDR1 is SGHRS and CDR2 is YFSETQ. The CDR3 length is 15 residues. The J segment lost 5 bases and the V segment lost 2 bases, leaving 5 bases of the junction unmatched. DNA for the CDR3: TGCGCCAGCAGCTTTAGGACAGGGTTAACCGGGGAGCTGTTTTTT. It yields the protein CASSFRTGLTGELFF.

Points on this clone: At the DNA level, this CDR3 is encoded by other sequences in the same sample as well. The chain recombines TRBV5-1 with TRBJ2-7; possibly TRBD2 for D (5 bases). The CDR3 extends over 14 amino acids. Trimming took off 0 bases at V and 0 bases at J, with 7 bases between the two ends. The V gene's germline CDR1 is SGHRS and CDR2 YFSETQ. The CDR3 sequence: CASSLEGSSYEQYF. CDR3 in DNA: TGCGCCAGCAGCTTGGAAGGGAGCTCCTACGAGCAGTACTTC. Full variable domain (remainder filled in from reference TRBV5-1 and TRBJ2-7): KAGVTQTPRYLIKTRGQQVTLSCSPISGHRSVSWYQQTPGQGLQFLFEYFSETQRNKGNFPGRFSGRQFSNSRSEMNVSTLELGDSALYLCASSLEGSSYEQYFGPGTRLTVT.

The chain carries TRBV7-8 and TRBJ1-3; D gene ambiguous. The CDR3 extends over 15 amino acids. V was shortened by 2 bases and J by 0 bases, with 8 bases between the two germline ends. The V gene's germline CDR1 is SGHVS and CDR2 FQNEAQ. The CDR3 loop reads CASSLNGNSGNTIYF. DNA for the CDR3: TGTGCCAGCAGCTTAAATGGAAACTCTGGAAACACCATATATTTT.

The rearrangement uses TRBV19 and TRBJ2-3; D is possibly TRBD1 (6 bases). The V gene's germline CDR1 is LNHDA and CDR2 SQIVND (reference sequence). The V gene lost 6 bases and the J gene lost 4 bases, with 23 bases spanning the gap. This CDR3 is 17 amino acids long. Here the CDR3 reads CASSPLQGSPGADTQYF. The CDR3 bases are TGTGCCAGTAGCCCCCTTCAGGGGTCCCCTGGGGCAGATACGCAGTATTTT.

V is TRBV5-1 and J is TRBJ1-1; 12 bases map to TRBD1. The ends lost 2 bases at V and 5 bases at J; junction bases unmatched: 13. There are 18 residues in the CDR3. The germline V gene encodes CDR1 SGHRS and CDR2 YFSETQ. DNA of the CDR3: TGCGCCAGCAGCTTAGCCCCGGGACAGGGGGCTCTAGGGACTGAAGCTTTCTTT. Residues: CASSLAPGQGALGTEAFF.

The DNA for the CDR3 is TGTGCCACCTCTTCAGCGAGCACCGGGGAGCTGTTTTTT. Translated: CATSSASTGELFF. The chain has TRBV7-6 and TRBJ2-2; D call uncertain. Between the trimmed V and J ends, which lost 10 bases and 4 bases, there was a span of 13 bases. CDR3 length equals 13 residues. Germline V gene sequence: CDR1 SGHVS, CDR2 FNYEAQ.

As DNA, the CDR3 is TGCAGCGTTAGGGGGTACAGGGGTCCAGGCGAGCAGTACTTC. Its translation: CSVRGYRGPGEQYF. The chain is built from TRBV29-1 and TRBJ2-7; 7 bases line up with TRBD1. Looked up from germline, CDR1 is SQVTM and CDR2 is ANQGSEA. V shed 5 bases and J 6 bases; nucleotides not matched to a gene: 13. This CDR3 has 14 residues.

Points on this clone: The sample holds other DNA sequences that translate to the same CDR3. This chain connects TRBV5-1 to TRBJ1-4; TRBD1 agrees at 9 bases. The V segment lost 3 bases and the J segment 8 bases; nucleotides outside the gene matches: 5. CDR1 and CDR2 from the germline V gene are SGHRS and YFSETQ. CDR3 length: 14 residues. The CDR3 bases are TGCGCCAGCAGCTCAGGACAGGGGAGCGAAAAACTGTTTTTT. It is translated as CASSSGQGSEKLFF.

This rearrangement joins TRBV11-1 to TRBJ2-7, with TRBD2 matching 7 bases. The germline CDR1 and CDR2 sequences are SGHAT and FQDESV (reference sequence). The CDR3 loop spans 16 amino acids. J was trimmed by 0 bases and V by 5 bases; bases with no gene match: 10. CDR3 in DNA: TGTGCCAGCAGCCGCAGACTAGCCCCCAGCTCCTACGAGCAGTACTTC. Translation gives CASSRRLAPSSYEQYF.

The rearrangement uses TRBV5-1 and TRBJ2-7; maybe TRBD2 (6 bases). Between the trimmed V and J ends, which lost 0 bases and 3 bases, there was a span of 13 bases. This CDR3 contains 15 residues. Germline loops: CDR1 SGHRS, CDR2 YFSETQ. CDR3 sequence reads: CASSLGPGRSYEQYF. The CDR3 DNA is TGCGCCAGCAGCTTGGGACCAGGGAGGAGCTACGAGCAGTACTTC.

This clone was seen more than once but under ten times. The gene calls are TRBV7-8 and TRBJ2-7; perhaps D is TRBD1 or TRBD2 (6 bases each). The V end was cut by 1 base, the J end by 3 bases, with 13 bases between. Germline CDR1 and CDR2: SGHVS and FQNEAQ. The CDR3 contains 15 residues. The CDR3: CASSLEGEENYEQYF. DNA for the CDR3: TGTGCCAGCAGCTTAGAGGGGGAGGAAAACTACGAGCAGTACTTC.

In this sample, this clone turned up once. This sequence joins TRBV28 and TRBJ1-2; tentative D call: TRBD1 (5 bases). CDR1 is MDHEN and CDR2 is SYDVKM in the germline V gene. V lost 7 bases and J lost 2, with 11 bases in between. The CDR3 has 13 residues. This CDR3 reads CASTLAGNYGYTF. The CDR3 DNA reads as TGTGCCAGCACCTTGGCAGGGAACTATGGCTACACCTTC.

The rearrangement joins TRBV7-8 to TRBJ2-4; D may correspond to TRBD1 or TRBD2 (5 bases each). This CDR3 spans 15 amino acids. Trimming stripped 2 bases from V and 7 bases from J, with 15 bases between. The germline gives CDR1 SGHVS, CDR2 FQNEAQ. CDR3 loop: CASSLTDGTGNIQYF. CDR3 nucleotides: TGTGCCAGCAGCTTAACGGACGGGACGGGCAACATTCAGTACTTC.

This chain connects TRBV19 to TRBJ1-5; 9 positions match TRBD1. Germline-derived CDR1 and CDR2 are LNHDA and SQIVND (reference sequence). Trimming took 5 bases from V and 5 from J; bases not matched to a gene: 10. CDR3 length: 16 residues. The CDR3 here is CASSPNRGRNYQPQHF. CDR3 coding DNA: TGTGCCAGTAGTCCCAACAGGGGGCGGAATTATCAGCCCCAGCATTTT.

This clone came up once. The rearrangement joins TRBV10-1 to TRBJ2-7; D possibly corresponds to TRBD1 (5 bases). Trimming cost V 3 bases and J 5 bases, with 14 bases left between them. CDR1 and CDR2 from the germline V gene are WNHNN and SYGVQD (reference sequence). This CDR3 has 14 amino acids. The CDR3 region is CASSEWGSRDEQYF. For the CDR3, the DNA is TGCGCCAGCAGTGAATGGGGCTCAAGGGACGAGCAGTACTTC.

This clone was observed a single time. The chain employs TRBV5-1 and TRBJ2-7; D gene uncertain. The CDR3 is 14 residues long. The V gene lost 1 base and the J gene lost 2 bases, with 10 bases spanning the gap. Germline CDR1 SGHRS, CDR2 YFSETQ. The DNA of the CDR3 is TGCGCCAGCAGCTTGTCGGCTCAGGCCTACGAGCAGTACTTC. This gives the protein CASSLSAQAYEQYF.

This sequence joins TRBV5-1 and TRBJ2-7; either TRBD1 or TRBD2 may fit D (5 bases each). CDR1 is SGHRS and CDR2 is YFSETQ in the germline V gene. This CDR3 spans 17 amino acids. Deletions cut 6 bases from V and 7 bases from J, with 29 bases between. CDR3 loop: CASTQRTGTEATKEQYF. CDR3 DNA sequence: TGCGCCAGCACTCAGCGGACGGGGACGGAGGCTACTAAGGAGCAGTACTTC. The whole variable domain, filled in from reference TRBV5-1 and TRBJ2-7, reads KAGVTQTPRYLIKTRGQQVTLSCSPISGHRSVSWYQQTPGQGLQFLFEYFSETQRNKGNFPGRFSGRQFSNSRSEMNVSTLELGDSALYLCASTQRTGTEATKEQYFGPGTRLTVT.

The CDR3 loop reads CASSDLQENGLYGYTF. CDR3 in DNA: TGCGCCAGCAGCGACCTACAGGAGAATGGCCTCTATGGCTACACCTTC. The V gene is TRBV10-2, the J gene TRBJ1-2; perhaps TRBD1 as D (5 bases). CDR3 length: 16 amino acids. Deletions cut 6 bases from V and 4 bases from J, with 21 bases between. Germline V gives CDR1 WSHSY, CDR2 SAAADI.

The genes are TRBV19 and TRBJ2-7; TRBD1 agrees at 9 bases. The CDR3 spans 15 residues. Germline values: CDR1 LNHDA, CDR2 SQIVND (reference sequence). The trim removed 2 bases at V and 3 bases at J, leaving 5 bases unmatched. CDR3 DNA: TGTGCCAGTAGTATATGGGGACAGGGAGGCTACGAGCAGTACTTC. It specifies CASSIWGQGGYEQYF.